What follows is one T cell receptor beta chain and its context. The data were taken from a study of blood T cell repertoires in COVID-19. Study in general: Samples representing acute and convalescent COVID-19 were sourced from the United States, Italy and Spain.

Some clones are missing from TCRdb's copy, which holds only in-frame ones; the method was immunoSEQ multiplex PCR. The repertoire has tens of thousands of clones, 82% of them found once; the top ten carry 9.5% to 13%. The Seattle site enrolled patients during active infection and followed them longitudinally. Germline CDR1 and CDR2: SQVTM and ANQGSEA. V lost 1 base, J lost 5 bases, and 11 bases lay in between. This CDR3 has 13 amino acids. V usage is TRBV29-1 and J usage is TRBJ1-2; perhaps TRBD1 as D (6 bases). The source of this sequence is an elderly man with COVID-19, enrolled during active disease. Sequencing input: peripheral blood. CDR3 sequence: CSVEAARGYGYTF. The DNA of the CDR3 is TGCAGCGTTGAAGCGGCCAGGGGTTATGGCTACACCTTC.